The entry below describes one TCR beta chain. The data stem from a study of cytomegalovirus exposure and HLA in healthy donors. Use of 60 Vbeta and 13 Jbeta primers characterized the PCR. Assay: immunoSEQ multiplex PCR; the TCRdb copy retains only in-frame clones and omits some. This table holds approximately 220,000 clones, about 83% found once. Germline V gene lookup returns CDR1 MDHEN and CDR2 SYDVKM. The CDR3 length is 15 residues. J was trimmed by 1 base and V by 3 bases; bases with no gene match: 3. This TCR derives from a man aged 35 to 55 in good health and CMV-seronegative. Sequencing was performed on PBMCs. V usage is TRBV28 and J usage is TRBJ2-5; 9 bases are a match to TRBD2. The CDR3 DNA is TGTGCCAGCAGTTTGTTAGCGGGGGTCCAAGAGACCCAGTACTTC. Protein: CASSLLAGVQETQYF.